This T cell receptor beta chain was recovered during a study of blood T cell repertoires in COVID-19. At the level of the study: Sites across the United States, Italy and Spain contributed samples from acute and convalescent COVID-19. In each case, the material was cDNA or gDNA derived from T cells, B-cell-depleted T cells, or PBMCs.

The CDR3 totals 16 residues. The germline V gene has CDR1 SGHAT and CDR2 FQNNGV. The J segment lost 3 bases and the V segment lost 4 bases, leaving 10 bases of the junction unmatched. In the authors' workflow: Scientists estimated how many nucleated cells there were by amplifying reference gene primers. Clones were sequenced by immunoSEQ multiplex PCR, and TCRdb holds only the in-frame ones, with some missing. Clonal size and the V and J genes are those of that table, whereas D and trimming came from the DNA. The data show 300,000 to 400,000 clones, more than 75% seen once. The sequencing input was peripheral blood. The chain uses TRBV11-2 and TRBJ2-3; TRBD2 agrees at 7 bases. The receptor's source is a woman aged 45-65 years with active or convalescent COVID-19. Here the CDR3 reads CASSSLGWGGTDTQYF. The CDR3 region has the DNA TGTGCCAGCAGCTCCCTAGGTTGGGGGGGAACAGATACGCAGTATTTT.